Listed here are 2 T cell receptor beta chains from one sample, sequenced in a study of regulatory T cells in long-lasting Graves disease. As to time point: persistent/refractory GD, antithyroid drugs over 5 years with positive TRAb. PBMC RNA served as the TCR library source. HTBI primers from iRepertoire and Arm-PCR of CDR3 regions yielded the TCR beta libraries. TCRdb re-derived calls from the multiplex PCR reads in MiXCR, one entry per CDR3 protein. The repertoire holds roughly 470,000 distinct CDR3 sequences, with less than 25% as singletons. The sequencing used peripheral blood mononuclear cells (PBMCs), collected when the disease was refractory, from a patient treated with antithyroid drugs. The receptors were gathered from a female donor with Graves disease.

The gene calls are TRBV19 and TRBJ1-5; D remains ambiguous. CDR3 length: 14 amino acids. The germline V gene encodes CDR1 LNHDA and CDR2 SQIVND (reference sequence). V gave up 8 bases and J gave up 0 bases, with 11 bases separating them. CDR3 sequence reads: CASATEYSNQPQHF. The CDR3 nucleotides are TGTGCCAGTGCTACAGAGTATAGCAATCAGCCCCAGCATTTT.

This rearrangement joins TRBV4-1 to TRBJ2-7, with 12 bases identical to TRBD2. The CDR3 totals 15 residues. The germline V gene encodes CDR1 MGHRA and CDR2 YSYEKL. Trimming at V came to 0 bases and at J to 3 bases, leaving 0 bases not matched to a gene. Written as DNA, the CDR3 is TGCGCCAGCAGCCAAGAACTAGCGGGAGGCTACGAGCAGTACTTC. This sequence encodes CASSQELAGGYEQYF.